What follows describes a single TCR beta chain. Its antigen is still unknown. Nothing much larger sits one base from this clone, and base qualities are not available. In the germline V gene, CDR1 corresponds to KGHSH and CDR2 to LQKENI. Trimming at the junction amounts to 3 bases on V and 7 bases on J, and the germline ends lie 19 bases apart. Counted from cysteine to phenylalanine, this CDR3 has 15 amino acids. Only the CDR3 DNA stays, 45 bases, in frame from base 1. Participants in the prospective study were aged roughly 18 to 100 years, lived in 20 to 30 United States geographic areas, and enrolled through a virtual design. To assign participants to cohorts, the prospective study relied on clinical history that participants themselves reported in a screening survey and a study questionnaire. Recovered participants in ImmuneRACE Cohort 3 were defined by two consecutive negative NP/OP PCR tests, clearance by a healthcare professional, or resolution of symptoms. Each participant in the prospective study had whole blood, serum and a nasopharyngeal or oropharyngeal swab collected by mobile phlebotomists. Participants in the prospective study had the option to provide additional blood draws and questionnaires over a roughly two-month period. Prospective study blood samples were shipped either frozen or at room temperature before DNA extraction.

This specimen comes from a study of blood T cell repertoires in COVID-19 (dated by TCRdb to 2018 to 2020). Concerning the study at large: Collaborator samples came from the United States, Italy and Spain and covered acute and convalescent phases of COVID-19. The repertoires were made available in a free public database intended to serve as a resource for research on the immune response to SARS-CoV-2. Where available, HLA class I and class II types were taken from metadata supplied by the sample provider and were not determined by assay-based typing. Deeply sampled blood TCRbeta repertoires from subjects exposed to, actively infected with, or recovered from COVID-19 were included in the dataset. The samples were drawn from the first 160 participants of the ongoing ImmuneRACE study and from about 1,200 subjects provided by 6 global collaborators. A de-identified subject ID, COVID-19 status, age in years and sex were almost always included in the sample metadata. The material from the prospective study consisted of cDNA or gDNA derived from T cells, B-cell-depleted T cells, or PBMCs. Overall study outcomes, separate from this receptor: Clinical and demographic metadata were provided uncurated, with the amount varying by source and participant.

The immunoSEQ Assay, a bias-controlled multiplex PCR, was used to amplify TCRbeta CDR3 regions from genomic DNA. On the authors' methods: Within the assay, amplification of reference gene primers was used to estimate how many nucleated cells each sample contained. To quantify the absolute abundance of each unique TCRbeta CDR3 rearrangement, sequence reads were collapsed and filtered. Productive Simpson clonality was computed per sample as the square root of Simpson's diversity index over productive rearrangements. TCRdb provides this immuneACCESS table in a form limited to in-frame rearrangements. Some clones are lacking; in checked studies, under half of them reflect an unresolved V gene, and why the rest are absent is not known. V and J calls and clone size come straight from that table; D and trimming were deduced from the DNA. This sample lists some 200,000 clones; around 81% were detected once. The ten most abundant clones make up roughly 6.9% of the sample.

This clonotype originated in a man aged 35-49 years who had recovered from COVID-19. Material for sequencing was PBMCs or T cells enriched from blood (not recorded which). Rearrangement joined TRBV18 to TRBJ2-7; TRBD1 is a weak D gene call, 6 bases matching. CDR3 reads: CASSPYRDTLGEQYF. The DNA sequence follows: TGTGCCAGCTCACCTTACCGGGACACTTTGGGGGAGCAGTACTTC.